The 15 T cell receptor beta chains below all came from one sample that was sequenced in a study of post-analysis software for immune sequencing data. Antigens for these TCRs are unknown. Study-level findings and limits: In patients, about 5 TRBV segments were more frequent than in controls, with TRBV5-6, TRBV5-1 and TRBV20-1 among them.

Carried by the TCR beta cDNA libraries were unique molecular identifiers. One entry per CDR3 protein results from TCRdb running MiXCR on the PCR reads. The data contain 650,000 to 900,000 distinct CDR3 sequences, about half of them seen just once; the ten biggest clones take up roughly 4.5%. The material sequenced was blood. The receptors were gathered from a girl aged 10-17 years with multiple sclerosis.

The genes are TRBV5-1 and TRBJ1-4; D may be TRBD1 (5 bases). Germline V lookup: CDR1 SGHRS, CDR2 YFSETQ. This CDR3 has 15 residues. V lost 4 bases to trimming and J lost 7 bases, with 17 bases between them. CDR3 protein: CASSRTLGGIEKLFF. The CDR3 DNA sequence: TGCGCCAGCAGCCGGACACTTGGAGGGATTGAAAAACTGTTTTTT.

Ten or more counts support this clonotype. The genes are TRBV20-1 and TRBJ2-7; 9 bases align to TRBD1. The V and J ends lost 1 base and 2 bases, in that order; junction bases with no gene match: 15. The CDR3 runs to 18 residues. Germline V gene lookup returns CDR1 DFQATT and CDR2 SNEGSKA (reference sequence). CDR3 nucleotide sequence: TGCAGTGCTAGAGGGGCCGGGACAGGGATAACTTCCACCTACGAGCAGTACTTC. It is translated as CSARGAGTGITSTYEQYF.

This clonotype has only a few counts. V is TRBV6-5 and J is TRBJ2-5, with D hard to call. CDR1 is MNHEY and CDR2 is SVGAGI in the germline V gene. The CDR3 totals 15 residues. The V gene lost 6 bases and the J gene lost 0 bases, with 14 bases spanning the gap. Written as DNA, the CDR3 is TGTGCCAGCAGGCGAGTACAGACCGACCAAGAGACCCAGTACTTC. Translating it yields CASRRVQTDQETQYF.

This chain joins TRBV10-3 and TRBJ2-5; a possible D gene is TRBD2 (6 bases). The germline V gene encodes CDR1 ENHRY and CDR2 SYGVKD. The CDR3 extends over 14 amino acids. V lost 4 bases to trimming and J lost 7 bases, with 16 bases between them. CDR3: CAISASLDGGTQYF. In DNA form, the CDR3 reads TGTGCCATCAGTGCCAGCCTCGACGGGGGGACCCAGTACTTC.

The CDR3 spells CASKAVGAKNIQYF. DNA for the CDR3: TGTGCCAGCAAGGCGGTGGGAGCCAAAAACATTCAGTACTTC. The chain combines TRBV2 with TRBJ2-5; no clear D. The J call may not be correct, given that the DNA end is closer to TRBJ2-4. In germline, CDR1 is SNHLY, CDR2 FYNNEI. There are 14 residues in the CDR3.

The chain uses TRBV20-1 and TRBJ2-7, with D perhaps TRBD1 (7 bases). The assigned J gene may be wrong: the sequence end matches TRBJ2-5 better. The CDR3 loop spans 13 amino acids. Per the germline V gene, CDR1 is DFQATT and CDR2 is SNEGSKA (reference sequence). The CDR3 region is CSASFQGGETQYF. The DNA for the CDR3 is TGCAGTGCTAGTTTCCAGGGGGGAGAGACCCAGTACTTC.

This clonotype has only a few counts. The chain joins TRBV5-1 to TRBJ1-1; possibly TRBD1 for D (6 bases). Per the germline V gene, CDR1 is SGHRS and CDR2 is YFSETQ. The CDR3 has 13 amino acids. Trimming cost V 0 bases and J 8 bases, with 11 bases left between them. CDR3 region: CASSLVSGAEAFF. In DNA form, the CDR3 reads TGCGCCAGCAGCTTGGTGTCAGGGGCGGAAGCTTTCTTT.

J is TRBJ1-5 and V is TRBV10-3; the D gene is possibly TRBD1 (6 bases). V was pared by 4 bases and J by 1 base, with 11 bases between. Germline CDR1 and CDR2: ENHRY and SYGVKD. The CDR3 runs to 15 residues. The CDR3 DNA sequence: TGTGCCATCAGTGTCGAGGGGGGCAGCAATCAGCCCCAGCATTTT. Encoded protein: CAISVEGGSNQPQHF.

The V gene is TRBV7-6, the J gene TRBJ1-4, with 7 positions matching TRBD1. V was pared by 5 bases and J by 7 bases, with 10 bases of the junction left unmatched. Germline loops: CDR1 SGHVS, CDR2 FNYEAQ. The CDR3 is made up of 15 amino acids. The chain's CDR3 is CASSPLTGLTEKLFF. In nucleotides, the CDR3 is TGTGCCAGCAGCCCGCTGACAGGGCTTACTGAAAAACTGTTTTTT.

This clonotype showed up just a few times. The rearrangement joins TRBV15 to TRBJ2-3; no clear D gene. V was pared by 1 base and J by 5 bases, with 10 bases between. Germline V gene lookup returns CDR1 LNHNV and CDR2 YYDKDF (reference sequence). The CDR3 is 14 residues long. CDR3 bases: TGTGCCACCAGCAGAGGGTCGACGATAGATACGCAGTATTTT. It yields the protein CATSRGSTIDTQYF. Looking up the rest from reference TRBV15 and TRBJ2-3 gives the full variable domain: DAMVIQNPRYQVTQFGKPVTLSCSQTLNHNVMYWYQQKSSQAPKLLFHYYDKDFNNEADTPDNFQSRRPNTSFCFLDIRSPGLGDTAMYLCATSRGSTIDTQYFGPGTRLTVL.

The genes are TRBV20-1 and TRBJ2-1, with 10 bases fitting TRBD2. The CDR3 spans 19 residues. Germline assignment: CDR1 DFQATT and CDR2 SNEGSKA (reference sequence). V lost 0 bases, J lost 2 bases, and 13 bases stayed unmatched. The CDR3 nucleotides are TGCAGTGCTAGAGATTCGGGACTAGCGCGGAGTGGGACCTACAATGAGCAGTTCTTC. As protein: CSARDSGLARSGTYNEQFF.

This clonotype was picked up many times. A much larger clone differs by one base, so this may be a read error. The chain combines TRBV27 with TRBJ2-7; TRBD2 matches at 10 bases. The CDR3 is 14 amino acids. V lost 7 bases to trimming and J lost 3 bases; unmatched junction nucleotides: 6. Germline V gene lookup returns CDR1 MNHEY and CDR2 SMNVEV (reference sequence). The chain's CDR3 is CASKRAGGLYEQYF. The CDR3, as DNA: TGTGCCAGCAAAAGAGCGGGAGGGCTCTACGAGCAGTACTTC.

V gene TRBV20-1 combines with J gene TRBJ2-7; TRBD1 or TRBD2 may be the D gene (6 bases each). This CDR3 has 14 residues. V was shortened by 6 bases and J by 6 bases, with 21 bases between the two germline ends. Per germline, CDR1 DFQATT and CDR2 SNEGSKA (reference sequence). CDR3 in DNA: TGCAGTGCAACCGCCCCGGGGGCTTGGGGCGAGCAGTACTTC. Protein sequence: CSATAPGAWGEQYF.

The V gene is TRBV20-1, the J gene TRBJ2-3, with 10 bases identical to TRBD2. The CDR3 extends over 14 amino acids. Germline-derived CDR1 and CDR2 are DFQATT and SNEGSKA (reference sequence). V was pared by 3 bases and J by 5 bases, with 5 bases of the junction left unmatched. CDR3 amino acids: CSASSLAGLDTQYF. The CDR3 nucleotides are TGCAGTGCTAGCTCACTAGCGGGACTAGATACGCAGTATTTT.

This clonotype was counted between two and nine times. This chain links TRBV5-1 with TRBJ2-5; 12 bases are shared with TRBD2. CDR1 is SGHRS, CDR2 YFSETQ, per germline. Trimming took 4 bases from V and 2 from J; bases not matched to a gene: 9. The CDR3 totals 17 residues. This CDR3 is CASSASGLAGQQETQYF. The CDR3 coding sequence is TGCGCCAGCAGCGCCTCCGGACTAGCGGGGCAACAAGAGACCCAGTACTTC.